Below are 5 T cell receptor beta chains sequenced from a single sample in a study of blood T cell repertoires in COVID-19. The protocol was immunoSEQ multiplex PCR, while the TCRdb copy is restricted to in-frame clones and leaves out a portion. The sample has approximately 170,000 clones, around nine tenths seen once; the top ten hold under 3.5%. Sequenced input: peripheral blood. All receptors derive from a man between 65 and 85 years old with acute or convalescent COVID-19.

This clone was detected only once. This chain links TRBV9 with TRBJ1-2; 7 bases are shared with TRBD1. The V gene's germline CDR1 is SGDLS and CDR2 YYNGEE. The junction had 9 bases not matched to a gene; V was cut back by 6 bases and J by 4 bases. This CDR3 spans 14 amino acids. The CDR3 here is CASTAWDSRYGYTF. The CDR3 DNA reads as TGTGCCAGCACCGCCTGGGACAGTCGCTATGGCTACACCTTC.

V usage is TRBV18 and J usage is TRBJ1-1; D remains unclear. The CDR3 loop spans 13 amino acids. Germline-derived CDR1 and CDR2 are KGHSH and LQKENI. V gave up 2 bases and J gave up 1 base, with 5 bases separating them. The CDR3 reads CASSPSGNTEAFF. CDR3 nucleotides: TGTGCCAGCTCACCATCGGGGAACACTGAAGCTTTCTTT.

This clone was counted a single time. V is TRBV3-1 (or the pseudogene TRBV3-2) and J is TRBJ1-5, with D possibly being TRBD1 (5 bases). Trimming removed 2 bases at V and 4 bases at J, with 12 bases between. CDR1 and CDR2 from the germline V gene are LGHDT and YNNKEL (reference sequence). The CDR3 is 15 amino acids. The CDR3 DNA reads TGTGCCAGCAGCCAAAATCACGGGACTAATCAGCCCCAGCATTTT. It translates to CASSQNHGTNQPQHF.

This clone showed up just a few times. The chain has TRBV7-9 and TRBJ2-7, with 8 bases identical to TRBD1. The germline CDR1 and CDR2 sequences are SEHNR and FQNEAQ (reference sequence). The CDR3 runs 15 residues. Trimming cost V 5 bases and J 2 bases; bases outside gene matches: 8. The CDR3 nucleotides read TGTGCCAGCAGCATGGACAGGGAAGCCACCTACGAGCAGTACTTC. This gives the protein CASSMDREATYEQYF.

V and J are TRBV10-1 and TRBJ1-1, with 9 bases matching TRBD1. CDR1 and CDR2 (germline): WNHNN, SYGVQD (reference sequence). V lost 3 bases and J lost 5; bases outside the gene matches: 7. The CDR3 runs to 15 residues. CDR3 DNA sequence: TGCGCCAGCAGTGATACCGGGACAGGGAGGACTGAAGCTTTCTTT. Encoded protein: CASSDTGTGRTEAFF.